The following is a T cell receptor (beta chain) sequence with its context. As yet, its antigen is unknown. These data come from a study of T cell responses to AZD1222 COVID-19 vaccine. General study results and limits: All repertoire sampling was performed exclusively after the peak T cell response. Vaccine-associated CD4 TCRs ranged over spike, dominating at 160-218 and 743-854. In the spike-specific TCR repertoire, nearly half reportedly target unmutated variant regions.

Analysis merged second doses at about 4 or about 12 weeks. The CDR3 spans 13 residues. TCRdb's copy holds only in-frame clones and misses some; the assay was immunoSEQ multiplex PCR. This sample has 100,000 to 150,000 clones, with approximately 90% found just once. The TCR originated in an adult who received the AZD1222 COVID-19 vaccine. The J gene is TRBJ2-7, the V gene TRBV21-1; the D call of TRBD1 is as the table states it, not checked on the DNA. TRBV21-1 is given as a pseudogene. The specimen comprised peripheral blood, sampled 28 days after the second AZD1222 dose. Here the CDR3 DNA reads TGTGCCAGCAGCAAAGTGGCAGGGGACCAGCAGTACTTC. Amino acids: CASSKVAGDQQYF.